The T cell receptor beta chain under discussion was sequenced for a study of cytomegalovirus exposure and HLA in healthy donors. Study results and limitations: Later, an analysis found that common viral pathogens appeared to be linked with several of the most significant clusters. Altogether, 164 TCR beta chains were recorded as cytomegalovirus-associated. In a later analysis, V- and J-gene trimming of beta chains associated with a DCLRE1C missense variant, replicated independently.

V lost 2 bases and J 2 bases, leaving 16 bases between the germline ends. The CDR3 has 16 residues. The V gene's germline CDR1 is SGHDT and CDR2 YYEEEE. In the case of this clone: Its antigen is undetermined.

Primers for the PCR totalled 60 Vbeta and 13 Jbeta. TCRdb's copy holds only in-frame clones and misses some; the assay was immunoSEQ multiplex PCR. The table shows nearly 200,000 clones, with roughly four fifths occurring only once. This receptor was obtained from a woman aged 45-65 years in good health and CMV-seropositive. The specimen was PBMCs. The chain employs TRBV5-6 and TRBJ1-2, with D maybe TRBD1 (6 bases). As DNA, the CDR3 is TGTGCCAGCAGCTTCGGCAGGGGCCCCCTAAACTATGGCTACACCTTC. It encodes CASSFGRGPLNYGYTF.